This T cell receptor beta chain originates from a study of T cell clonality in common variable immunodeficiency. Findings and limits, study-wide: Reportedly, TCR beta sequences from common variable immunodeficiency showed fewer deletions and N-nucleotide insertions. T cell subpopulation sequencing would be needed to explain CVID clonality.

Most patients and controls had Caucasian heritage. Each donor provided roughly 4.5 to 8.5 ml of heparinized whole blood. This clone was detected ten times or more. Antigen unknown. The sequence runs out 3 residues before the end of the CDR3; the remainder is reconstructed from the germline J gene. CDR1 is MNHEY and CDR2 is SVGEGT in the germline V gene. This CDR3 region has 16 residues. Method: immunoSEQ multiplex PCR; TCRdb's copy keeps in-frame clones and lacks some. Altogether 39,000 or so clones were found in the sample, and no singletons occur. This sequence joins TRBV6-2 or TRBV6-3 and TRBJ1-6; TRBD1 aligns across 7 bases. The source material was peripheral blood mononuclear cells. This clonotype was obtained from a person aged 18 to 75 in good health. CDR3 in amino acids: CASSYPVAGGQRALHF. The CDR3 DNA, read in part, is TGTGCCAGCAGTTACCCCGTGGCAGGGGGTCAGAGGGCC.